A selection of T cell receptor beta chains follows, all from one sample in a study of T cell repertoires in cytomegalovirus infection. TCRdb passed the reads through MiXCR, listing each CDR3 protein once. Of 650,000 to 850,000 distinct CDR3 sequences listed, under 35% are singletons. Their cognate antigens are unknown. The sequencing used cultured CD8+ T cells from PBMCs, collected from culture after CMV antigen stimulation. Every receptor here comes from a human donor in good health (CMV status not recorded). Some clones in this sample may be carry-over from other donors' samples. Each CDR3 is given with its conserved first and last residue. The order of the fields is V gene, clone size, J gene, D gene, CDR3 DNA, CDR3 protein. A D gene is named only where the DNA matches it firmly. Expanded clones get a size class; other rows say once, few or many, or leave the size out.

V gene: TRBV12-3/TRBV12-4
clone size: .
J gene: TRBJ1-1
D gene: .
CDR3 DNA: TGTGCCAGCAGTTTTGGGGCAGCCACTGAAGCTTTCTTT
CDR3 protein: CASSFGAATEAFF

V gene: TRBV4-1
clone size: .
J gene: TRBJ2-1
D gene: .
CDR3 DNA: TGCGCCAGCAGCCAACACCTTGGAGGGGCGTCCTACAATGAGCAGTTCTTC
CDR3 protein: CASSQHLGGASYNEQFF

V gene: TRBV10-3
clone size: few
J gene: TRBJ2-3
D gene: TRBD2
CDR3 DNA: TGTGCCATCAGTGTTACGAGGGGTAGCGGGAGCACAGATACGCAGTATTTT
CDR3 protein: CAISVTRGSGSTDTQYF

V gene: TRBV10-3
clone size: .
J gene: TRBJ2-7
D gene: .
CDR3 DNA: TGTGCCATCGGCCACGAGCAGTACTTC
CDR3 protein: CAIGHEQYF

V gene: TRBV19
clone size: .
J gene: TRBJ1-1
D gene: .
CDR3 DNA: TGTGCCAGAAGTATCGTGAGAAACACTGAAGCTTTCTTT
CDR3 protein: CARSIVRNTEAFF

V gene: TRBV6-1
clone size: .
J gene: TRBJ2-7
D gene: .
CDR3 DNA: TGTGCCAGCACCGAAACAGGGCGTTTGGCTAGCGAGCAGTACTTC
CDR3 protein: CASTETGRLASEQYF

V gene: TRBV27
clone size: .
J gene: TRBJ1-1
D gene: .
CDR3 DNA: TGTGCCAGCAGTTTATCGATTGGGTCTGAAGCTTTCTTT
CDR3 protein: CASSLSIGSEAFF

V gene: TRBV10-3
clone size: .
J gene: TRBJ2-2
D gene: TRBD2
CDR3 DNA: TGTGCCATCAGGGCGGGGGGCCCTAACACCGGGGAGCTGTTTTTT
CDR3 protein: CAIRAGGPNTGELFF

V gene: TRBV6-5
clone size: .
J gene: TRBJ1-5
D gene: .
CDR3 DNA: TGTGCCAGCAGTTACGAAGGGGGGAACAATCAGCCCCAGCATTTT
CDR3 protein: CASSYEGGNNQPQHF

V gene: TRBV7-6
clone size: many
J gene: TRBJ2-2
D gene: .
CDR3 DNA: TGTGCCTCGACTCGGACAGAAAACACCGGGGAGCTGTTTTTT
CDR3 protein: CASTRTENTGELFF

V gene: TRBV4-1
clone size: once
J gene: TRBJ2-1
D gene: TRBD2
CDR3 DNA: TGCGCCAGCAGCCAAGAGACCCGGGACTACCAATACAGCTCCTACAATGAGCAGTTCTTC
CDR3 protein: CASSQETRDYQYSSYNEQFF

V gene: TRBV28
clone size: many
J gene: TRBJ2-3
D gene: .
CDR3 DNA: TGTGCCAGCAGTTCAGCCAACAGGGCAGATACGCAGTATTTT
CDR3 protein: CASSSANRADTQYF

V gene: TRBV7-3
clone size: few
J gene: TRBJ1-1
D gene: TRBD1
CDR3 DNA: TGTGCCAGCAGCTTAAATGGCGGACAGGGCATGAACACTGAAGCTTTCTTT
CDR3 protein: CASSLNGGQGMNTEAFF

V gene: TRBV20-1
clone size: .
J gene: TRBJ2-3
D gene: .
CDR3 DNA: TGCAGTGCTAGATCGATTTTGACAGATACGCAGTATTTT
CDR3 protein: CSARSILTDTQYF

V gene: TRBV27
clone size: .
J gene: TRBJ2-1
D gene: .
CDR3 DNA: TGTGCCAGCAGTTTATATAGCGGAAATGAGCAGTTCTTC
CDR3 protein: CASSLYSGNEQFF

V gene: TRBV4-1
clone size: .
J gene: TRBJ1-5
D gene: TRBD1
CDR3 DNA: TGCGCCAGCAGCCTCCGGGACAGTGGCAATCAGCCCCAGCATTTT
CDR3 protein: CASSLRDSGNQPQHF

V gene: TRBV11-3
clone size: .
J gene: TRBJ1-3
D gene: .
CDR3 DNA: TGTGCCAGCAGCTTAGCCGGGACAGGAAACACCATATATTTT
CDR3 protein: CASSLAGTGNTIYF

V gene: TRBV12-3/TRBV12-4
clone size: few
J gene: TRBJ2-5
D gene: TRBD1
CDR3 DNA: TGTGCCAGCAGCGAACCCCCAGGGGGCCGAGAGACCCAGTACTTC
CDR3 protein: CASSEPPGGRETQYF

V gene: TRBV10-2
clone size: .
J gene: TRBJ2-7
D gene: TRBD2
CDR3 DNA: TGCGCCAGCAGTGCCACTAGCGGGAAAGACGATTACGAGCAGTACTTC
CDR3 protein: CASSATSGKDDYEQYF

V gene: TRBV6-2/TRBV6-3
clone size: .
J gene: TRBJ2-5
D gene: .
CDR3 DNA: TGTGCCAGCAGCTACGGCGATGGAGAGACCCAGTACTTC
CDR3 protein: CASSYGDGETQYF

V gene: TRBV27
clone size: few
J gene: TRBJ2-1
D gene: TRBD2
CDR3 DNA: TGTGCCAGCACCACTAGCGGGGCTTACAATGAGCAGTTCTTC
CDR3 protein: CASTTSGAYNEQFF

V gene: TRBV6-6
clone size: few
J gene: TRBJ2-6
D gene: TRBD2
CDR3 DNA: TGTGCCAGCAGTTCTGGACTAGCGGGGGGGCTTGGGGCCAACGTCCTGACTTTC
CDR3 protein: CASSSGLAGGLGANVLTF

V gene: TRBV19
clone size: .
J gene: TRBJ2-2
D gene: TRBD1
CDR3 DNA: TGTGCCAGTAGTCCCCGGGACAGTCTCCGCACCGGGGAGCTGTTTTTT
CDR3 protein: CASSPRDSLRTGELFF

V gene: TRBV7-9
clone size: many
J gene: TRBJ2-3
D gene: .
CDR3 DNA: TGTGCCAGCAGCTTAGCGCTCCGGGAGCGAAACACAGATACGCAGTATTTT
CDR3 protein: CASSLALRERNTDTQYF

V gene: TRBV28
clone size: .
J gene: TRBJ1-1
D gene: TRBD1
CDR3 DNA: TGTGCCAGCAGTCCGCACAGGGGGCTGAACACTGAAGCTTTCTTT
CDR3 protein: CASSPHRGLNTEAFF

V gene: TRBV20-1
clone size: few
J gene: TRBJ2-1
D gene: .
CDR3 DNA: TGCAGTGCCAACCCGCCAGCGGCTTCCTACAATGAGCAGTTCTTC
CDR3 protein: CSANPPAASYNEQFF

V gene: TRBV7-2
clone size: many
J gene: TRBJ2-3
D gene: TRBD2
CDR3 DNA: TGTGCCAGCAGCTTAATTAGCGGGGGGCCCACAGATACGCAGTATTTT
CDR3 protein: CASSLISGGPTDTQYF

V gene: TRBV4-1
clone size: .
J gene: TRBJ2-1
D gene: .
CDR3 DNA: TGCGCCAGCAGCCAAGATCCCGGAGGGCCGAGCTCCTACAATGAGCAGTTCTTC
CDR3 protein: CASSQDPGGPSSYNEQFF

V gene: TRBV19
clone size: few
J gene: TRBJ1-1
D gene: .
CDR3 DNA: TGTGCCAGTAGTATAGATCCTGTGAACACTGAAGCTTTCTTT
CDR3 protein: CASSIDPVNTEAFF

V gene: TRBV3-1
clone size: .
J gene: TRBJ2-2
D gene: .
CDR3 DNA: TGTGCCAGCAGCCAAATTGGACCGAATGACGGGGAGCTGTTTTTT
CDR3 protein: CASSQIGPNDGELFF

V gene: TRBV19
clone size: .
J gene: TRBJ1-3
D gene: TRBD1
CDR3 DNA: TGTGCCAGTAGTATGACAGGGAACTCTGGAAACACCATATATTTT
CDR3 protein: CASSMTGNSGNTIYF

V gene: TRBV5-1
clone size: .
J gene: TRBJ2-2
D gene: .
CDR3 DNA: TGCGCCAGCAGCTTGCGCACCCAGGGTCCTCCCGGGGAGCTGTTTTTT
CDR3 protein: CASSLRTQGPPGELFF

V gene: TRBV4-1
clone size: .
J gene: TRBJ2-3
D gene: TRBD2
CDR3 DNA: TGCGCCAGCAGCCAAACACTAGCGGGGGGCACAGATACGCAGTATTTT
CDR3 protein: CASSQTLAGGTDTQYF

V gene: TRBV6-6
clone size: few
J gene: TRBJ2-3
D gene: .
CDR3 DNA: TGTGCCAGCAGCCAGGGACGTGGGGTCGATACGCAGTATTTT
CDR3 protein: CASSQGRGVDTQYF

V gene: TRBV20-1
clone size: .
J gene: TRBJ1-6
D gene: .
CDR3 DNA: TGCAGTGCTAGGCGGGACCGGAGCTCCTATAATTCACCCCTCCACTTT
CDR3 protein: CSARRDRSSYNSPLHF

V gene: TRBV27
clone size: .
J gene: TRBJ1-1
D gene: .
CDR3 DNA: TGTGCCAGCAGTTTCGGCCCCGGTGGAACTGAAGCTTTCTTT
CDR3 protein: CASSFGPGGTEAFF

V gene: TRBV9
clone size: .
J gene: TRBJ2-5
D gene: .
CDR3 DNA: TGTGCCAGCAGCGGTTCGGGGGTCTCCCAAGAGACCCAGTACTTC
CDR3 protein: CASSGSGVSQETQYF

V gene: TRBV2
clone size: .
J gene: TRBJ1-1
D gene: .
CDR3 DNA: TGTGCCAGCAGGGGACGGCCGGTCGAAGCTTTCTTT
CDR3 protein: CASRGRPVEAFF

V gene: TRBV27
clone size: few
J gene: TRBJ2-1
D gene: .
CDR3 DNA: TGTGCCAGCAGTCATACAGGGTTCAATGAGCAGTTCTTC
CDR3 protein: CASSHTGFNEQFF

V gene: TRBV4-3
clone size: few
J gene: TRBJ1-1
D gene: .
CDR3 DNA: TGCGCCAGCAGCCCACCGGGGACCACTGAAGCTTTCTTT
CDR3 protein: CASSPPGTTEAFF

V gene: TRBV27
clone size: few
J gene: TRBJ1-6
D gene: .
CDR3 DNA: TGTGCCAGCAGTTTACCGAGGGAATCCTATAATTCACCCCTCCACTTT
CDR3 protein: CASSLPRESYNSPLHF

V gene: TRBV19
clone size: .
J gene: TRBJ2-1
D gene: .
CDR3 DNA: TGTGCCAGTAGTGACAATTTTGAGCAGTTCTTC
CDR3 protein: CASSDNFEQFF